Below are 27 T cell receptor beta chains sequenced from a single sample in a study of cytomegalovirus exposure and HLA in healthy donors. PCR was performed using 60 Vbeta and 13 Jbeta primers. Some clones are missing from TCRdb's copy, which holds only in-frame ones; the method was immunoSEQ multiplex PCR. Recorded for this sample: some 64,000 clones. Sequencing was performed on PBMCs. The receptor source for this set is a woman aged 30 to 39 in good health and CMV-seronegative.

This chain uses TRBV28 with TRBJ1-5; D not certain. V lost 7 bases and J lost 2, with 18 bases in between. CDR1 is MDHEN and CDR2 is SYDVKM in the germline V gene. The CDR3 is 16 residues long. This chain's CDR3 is CASTPRGIGGNQPQHF. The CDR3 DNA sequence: TGTGCCAGCACCCCCCGCGGGATTGGGGGCAATCAGCCCCAGCATTTT.

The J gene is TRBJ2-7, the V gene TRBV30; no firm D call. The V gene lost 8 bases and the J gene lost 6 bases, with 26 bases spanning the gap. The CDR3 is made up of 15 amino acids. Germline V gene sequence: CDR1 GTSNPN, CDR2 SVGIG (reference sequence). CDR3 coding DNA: TGTGCCGGGATCACCCCCGGAGCGAGCCGCGGCGAGCAGTACTTC. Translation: CAGITPGASRGEQYF.

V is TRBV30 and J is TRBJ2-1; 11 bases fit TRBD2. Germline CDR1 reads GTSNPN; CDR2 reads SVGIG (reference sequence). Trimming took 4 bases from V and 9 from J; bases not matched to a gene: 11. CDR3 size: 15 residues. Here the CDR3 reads CAWTKTSGGGFEQFF. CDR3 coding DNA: TGTGCCTGGACCAAAACTAGCGGGGGAGGATTTGAGCAGTTCTTC.

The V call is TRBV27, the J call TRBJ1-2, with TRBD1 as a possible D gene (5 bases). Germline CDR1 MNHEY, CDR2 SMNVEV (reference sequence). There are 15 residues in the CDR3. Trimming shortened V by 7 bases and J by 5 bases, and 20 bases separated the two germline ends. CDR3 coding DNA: TGTGCCAGCACCGCCCTTCTTGGGGGAGGGTATGGCTACACCTTC. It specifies CASTALLGGGYGYTF.

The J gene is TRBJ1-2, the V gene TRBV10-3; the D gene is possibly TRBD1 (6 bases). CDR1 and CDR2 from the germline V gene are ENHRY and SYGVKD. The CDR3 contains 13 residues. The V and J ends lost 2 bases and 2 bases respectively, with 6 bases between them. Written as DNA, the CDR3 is TGTGCCATCAGTGAGCAGGGGAACTATGGCTACACCTTC. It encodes CAISEQGNYGYTF.

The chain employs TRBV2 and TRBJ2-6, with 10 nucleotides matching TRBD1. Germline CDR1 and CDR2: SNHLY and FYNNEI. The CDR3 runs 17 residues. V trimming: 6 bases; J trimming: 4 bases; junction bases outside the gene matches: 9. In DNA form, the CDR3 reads TGTGCCAGCAGCGCCGGGACAGGGGTTCAGGGGGCCAACGTCCTGACTTTC. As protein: CASSAGTGVQGANVLTF.

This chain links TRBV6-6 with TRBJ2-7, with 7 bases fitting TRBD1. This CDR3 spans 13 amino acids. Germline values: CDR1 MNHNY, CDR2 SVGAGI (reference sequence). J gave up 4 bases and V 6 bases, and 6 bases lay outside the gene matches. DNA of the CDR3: TGTGCCAGCAGCCTCCCGGGACAGTACGAGCAGTACTTC. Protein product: CASSLPGQYEQYF.

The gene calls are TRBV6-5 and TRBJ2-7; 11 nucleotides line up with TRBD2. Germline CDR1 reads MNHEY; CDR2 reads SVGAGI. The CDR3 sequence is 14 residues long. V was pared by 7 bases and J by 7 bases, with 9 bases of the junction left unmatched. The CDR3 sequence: CASKDSGGVEEQYF. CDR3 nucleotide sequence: TGTGCCAGCAAAGATAGCGGGGGGGTGGAGGAGCAGTACTTC.

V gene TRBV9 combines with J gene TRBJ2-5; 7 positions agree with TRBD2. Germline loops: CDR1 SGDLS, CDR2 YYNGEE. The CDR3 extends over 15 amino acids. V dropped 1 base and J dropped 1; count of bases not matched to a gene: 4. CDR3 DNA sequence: TGTGCCAGCAGCGTATGGGACTATCCCCAAGAGACCCAGTACTTC. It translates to CASSVWDYPQETQYF.

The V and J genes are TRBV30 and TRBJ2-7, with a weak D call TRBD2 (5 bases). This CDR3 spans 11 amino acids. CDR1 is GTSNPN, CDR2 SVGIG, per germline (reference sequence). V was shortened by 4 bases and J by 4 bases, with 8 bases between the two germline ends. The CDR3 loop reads CAWIGGYEQYF. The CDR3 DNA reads TGTGCCTGGATCGGCGGGTACGAGCAGTACTTC. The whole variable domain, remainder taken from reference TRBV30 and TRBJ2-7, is SQTIHQWPATLVQPVGSPLSLECTVEGTSNPNLYWYRQAAGRGLQLLFYSVGIGQISSEVPQNLSASRPQDRQFILSSKKLLLSDSGFYLCAWIGGYEQYFGPGTRLTVT.

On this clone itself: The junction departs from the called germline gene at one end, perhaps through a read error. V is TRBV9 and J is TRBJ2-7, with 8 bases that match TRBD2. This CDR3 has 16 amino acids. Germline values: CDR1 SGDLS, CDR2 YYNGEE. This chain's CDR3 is CASSVSRAGVSSEQYF. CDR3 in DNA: TGTGCCAGCAGCGTGTCTCGAGCGGGAGTATCCTCCGAGCAGTACTTC.

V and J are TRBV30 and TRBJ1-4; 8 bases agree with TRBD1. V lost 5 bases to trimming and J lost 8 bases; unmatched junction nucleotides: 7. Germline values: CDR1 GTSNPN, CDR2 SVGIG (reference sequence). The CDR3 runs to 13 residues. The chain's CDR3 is CAWGRGREEKLFF. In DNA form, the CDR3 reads TGTGCCTGGGGCAGGGGGCGAGAGGAAAAACTGTTTTTT.

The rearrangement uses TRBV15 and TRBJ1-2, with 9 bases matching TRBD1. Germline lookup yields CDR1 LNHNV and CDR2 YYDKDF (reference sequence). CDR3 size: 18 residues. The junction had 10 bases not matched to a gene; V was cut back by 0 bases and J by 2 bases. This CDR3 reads CATSRDNSGTGLNYGYTF. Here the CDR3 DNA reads TGTGCCACCAGCAGAGATAATTCCGGGACAGGGCTCAACTATGGCTACACCTTC.

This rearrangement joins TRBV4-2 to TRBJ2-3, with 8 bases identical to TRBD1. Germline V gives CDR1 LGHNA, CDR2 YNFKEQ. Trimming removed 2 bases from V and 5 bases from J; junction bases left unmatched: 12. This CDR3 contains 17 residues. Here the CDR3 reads CASSQRFGQGLGDTQYF. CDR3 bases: TGTGCCAGCAGCCAAAGATTCGGACAGGGACTTGGAGATACGCAGTATTTT.

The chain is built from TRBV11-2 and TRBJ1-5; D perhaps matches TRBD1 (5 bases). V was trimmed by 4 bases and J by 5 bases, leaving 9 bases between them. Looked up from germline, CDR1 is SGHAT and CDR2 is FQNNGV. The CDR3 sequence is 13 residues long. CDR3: CASSSGGDQPQHF. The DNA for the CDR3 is TGTGCCAGCAGCTCGGGGGGAGATCAGCCCCAGCATTTT.

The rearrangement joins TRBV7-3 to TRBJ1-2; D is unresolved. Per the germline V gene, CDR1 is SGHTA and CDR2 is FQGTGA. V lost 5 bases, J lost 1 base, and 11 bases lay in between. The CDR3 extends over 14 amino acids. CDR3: CASSPGGFNYGYTF. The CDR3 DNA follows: TGTGCCAGCAGCCCGGGTGGGTTTAACTATGGCTACACCTTC.

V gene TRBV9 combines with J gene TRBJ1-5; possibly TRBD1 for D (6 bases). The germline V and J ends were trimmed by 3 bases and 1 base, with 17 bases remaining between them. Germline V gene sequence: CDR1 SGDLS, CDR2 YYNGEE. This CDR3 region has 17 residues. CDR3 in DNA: TGTGCCAGCAGCGAGAACCTTGGACAGCCGAGCAATCAGCCCCAGCATTTT. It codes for CASSENLGQPSNQPQHF.

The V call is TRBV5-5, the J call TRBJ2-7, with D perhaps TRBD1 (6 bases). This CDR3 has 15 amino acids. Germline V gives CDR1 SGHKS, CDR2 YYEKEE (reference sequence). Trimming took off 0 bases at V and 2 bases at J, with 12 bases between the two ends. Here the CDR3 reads CASSLGARGAYEQYF. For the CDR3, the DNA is TGTGCCAGCAGCTTGGGGGCCAGGGGTGCCTACGAGCAGTACTTC.

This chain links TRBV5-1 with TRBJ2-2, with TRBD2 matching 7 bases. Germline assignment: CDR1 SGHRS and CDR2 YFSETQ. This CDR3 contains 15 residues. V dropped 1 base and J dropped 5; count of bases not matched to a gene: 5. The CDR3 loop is CASSLWAGATGELFF. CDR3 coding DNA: TGCGCCAGCAGCTTGTGGGCGGGAGCAACCGGGGAGCTGTTTTTT.

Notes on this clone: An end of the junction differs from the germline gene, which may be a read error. CDR3 residues: CASSYRGQSSDNEQFF. CDR3 in DNA: TGTGCCAGCAGTTACAGGGGGCAGAGCTCCGACAATGAGCAGTTCTTC. The chain has TRBV6-5 and TRBJ2-1; 7 positions agree with TRBD1. Germline V lookup: CDR1 MNHEY, CDR2 SVGAGI. The CDR3 sequence is 16 residues long.

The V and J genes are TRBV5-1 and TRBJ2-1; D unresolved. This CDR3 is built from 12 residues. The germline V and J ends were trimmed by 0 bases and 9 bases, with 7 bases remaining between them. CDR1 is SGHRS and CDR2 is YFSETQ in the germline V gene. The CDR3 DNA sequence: TGCGCCAGCAGCTTGGGGCTAGTTGAGCAGTTCTTC. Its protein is CASSLGLVEQFF.

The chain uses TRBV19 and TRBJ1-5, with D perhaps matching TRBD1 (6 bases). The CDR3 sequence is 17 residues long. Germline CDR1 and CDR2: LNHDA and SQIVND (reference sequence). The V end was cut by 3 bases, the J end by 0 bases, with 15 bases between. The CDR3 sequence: CASSMMGDKYSNQPQHF. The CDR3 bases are TGTGCCAGTAGTATGATGGGGGACAAGTATAGCAATCAGCCCCAGCATTTT.

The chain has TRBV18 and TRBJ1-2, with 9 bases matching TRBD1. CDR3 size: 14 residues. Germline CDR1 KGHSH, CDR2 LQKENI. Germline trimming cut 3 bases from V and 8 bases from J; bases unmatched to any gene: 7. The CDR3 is CASSPPTTGGGYTF. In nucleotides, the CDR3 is TGTGCCAGCTCACCGCCTACGACAGGGGGGGGCTACACCTTC.

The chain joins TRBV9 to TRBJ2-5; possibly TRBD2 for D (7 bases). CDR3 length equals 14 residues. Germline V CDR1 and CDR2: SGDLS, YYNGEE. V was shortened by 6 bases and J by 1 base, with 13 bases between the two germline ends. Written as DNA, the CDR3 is TGTGCCAGCACTGGGGGGGCCACCCAAGAGACCCAGTACTTC. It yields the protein CASTGGATQETQYF.

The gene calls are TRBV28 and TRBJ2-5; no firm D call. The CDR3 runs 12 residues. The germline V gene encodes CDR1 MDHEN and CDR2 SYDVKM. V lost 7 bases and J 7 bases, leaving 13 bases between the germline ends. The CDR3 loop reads CASTGRLGTQYF. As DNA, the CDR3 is TGTGCCAGCACGGGTCGATTGGGGACCCAGTACTTC.

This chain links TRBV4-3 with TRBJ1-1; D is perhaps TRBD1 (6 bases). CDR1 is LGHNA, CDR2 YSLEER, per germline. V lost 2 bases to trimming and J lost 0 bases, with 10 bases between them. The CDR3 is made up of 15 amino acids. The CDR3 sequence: CASSQTDSLNTEAFF. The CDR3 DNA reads TGCGCCAGCAGCCAAACGGACAGCTTGAACACTGAAGCTTTCTTT.

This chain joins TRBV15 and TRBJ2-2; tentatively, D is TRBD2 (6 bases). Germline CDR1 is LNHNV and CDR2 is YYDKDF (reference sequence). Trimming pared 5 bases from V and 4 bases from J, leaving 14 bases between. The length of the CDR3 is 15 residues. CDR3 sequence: CATSGTGGATGELFF. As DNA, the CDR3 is TGTGCCACCAGCGGAACCGGGGGAGCCACCGGGGAGCTGTTTTTT.